In its sample, the clone carrying this T cell receptor beta chain was seen many times. Its antigen is undetermined. Relative to the germline gene, one junction end is altered; a read error may explain this. The data belong to a study of CD8+CD57+ T cells in acquired aplastic anemia. Study information: On average, sorted CD4+ and CD8+ cells gave approximately 3.1 ug of DNA.

This CDR3 spans 19 amino acids. Germline V gene data show CDR1 as ENHRY and CDR2 as SYGVKD. Points from the study as a whole: Patients had around 30 CD8+ CDR3 sequences in common with controls (the shared set).

The TCR beta profiling, which covered VDJ combination and CDR3 sequence, was carried out using genomic DNA as the template. TCRdb ran MiXCR on the reads and lists one entry per CDR3 protein. The sample includes roughly 150,000 distinct CDR3 sequences, roughly 45% of them seen just once. Sequencing was done on a sample of sorted CD4+, CD8+, or CD8+CD57+ T cells (not recorded which) from PBMCs. V is TRBV10-3 and J is TRBJ1-5; no definite D call. The receptor was derived from a human donor in good health. This CDR3 reads CAIGEPVSRGRYSNQPQHF. In DNA form, the CDR3 reads TGTGCCATCGGTGAGCCGGTGTCTCGAGGCCGATATAGCAATCAGCCCCAGCATTTT.